A single sample is the source of the 27 T cell receptor beta chains below, sequenced in a study of shared clonotypes between healthy human individuals. Only in-frame clones appear in the TCRdb table, and some are missing; sequencing was by immunoSEQ multiplex PCR. The sample contains more than 1 million clones, about 84% of which appear only once. The sample consisted of memory CD4+ T cells from PBMCs. Specified subset: CD45RA-negative fraction. The receptors were gathered from a man aged 18 to 35 in good health. Some clones in this sample may be carry-over from other donors' samples.

This clone appeared once. V is TRBV6-1 and J is TRBJ1-1; D possibly corresponds to TRBD1 (5 bases). Germline CDR1 MNHNS, CDR2 SASEGT. CDR3 size: 14 residues. Trimming removed 3 bases at V and 4 bases at J, with 12 bases between. In DNA form, the CDR3 reads TGTGCCAGCAGTGATACAGGACGTGGCACTGAAGCTTTCTTT. Translated, it gives CASSDTGRGTEAFF.

This clone showed up just a few times. This chain links TRBV5-4 with TRBJ2-3; 7 bases match TRBD2. Per germline, CDR1 SGHNT and CDR2 YYREEE (reference sequence). V was pared by 0 bases and J by 7 bases, with 11 bases of the junction left unmatched. The CDR3 is 16 residues long. DNA of the CDR3: TGTGCCAGCAGCTTGGGAAGTGCGGGAGTGTCGAATACGCAGTATTTT. Translating it yields CASSLGSAGVSNTQYF.

This clone was counted once. The chain recombines TRBV11-2 with TRBJ2-5; D is perhaps TRBD1 or TRBD2 (5 bases each). Germline V CDR1 and CDR2: SGHAT, FQNNGV. The CDR3 contains 13 residues. The V end was cut by 5 bases, the J end by 2 bases, with 9 bases between. As DNA, the CDR3 is TGTGCCAGCAGCCCGGGGCGGCAAGAGACCCAGTACTTC. It translates to CASSPGRQETQYF. Using reference TRBV11-2 and TRBJ2-5 for the parts outside the CDR3, the full variable domain is EAGVAQSPRYKIIEKRQSVAFWCNPISGHATLYWYQQILGQGPKLLIQFQNNGVVDDSQLPKDRFSAERLKGVDSTLKIQPAKLEDSAVYLCASSPGRQETQYFGPGTRLLVL.

This sequence joins TRBV20-1 and TRBJ2-2; D gene uncertain. CDR1 and CDR2 from the germline V gene are DFQATT and SNEGSKA (reference sequence). V gave up 3 bases and J gave up 5 bases, with 4 bases separating them. CDR3 length: 11 residues. The CDR3 loop is CSASLTGELFF. The DNA of the CDR3 is TGCAGTGCTAGTCTAACCGGGGAGCTGTTTTTT.

The rearrangement uses TRBV10-2 and TRBJ1-1; TRBD1 agrees at 8 bases. Losses at the gene ends were 3 bases for V and 0 bases for J; bases not matched to a gene: 6. The CDR3 totals 16 residues. Germline values: CDR1 WSHSY, CDR2 SAAADI. CDR3 DNA sequence: TGCGCCAGCAGTGATCGACAGGGGCCATTGAACACTGAAGCTTTCTTT. It encodes CASSDRQGPLNTEAFF.

V and J are TRBV5-1 and TRBJ2-1; the D gene is possibly TRBD1 (6 bases). CDR1 is SGHRS, CDR2 YFSETQ, per germline. The CDR3 spans 15 residues. The V gene lost 1 base and the J gene lost 8 bases, with 16 bases spanning the gap. The CDR3: CASSLITGNLDEQFF. CDR3 sequence (DNA): TGCGCCAGCAGCTTGATTACAGGGAATCTGGATGAGCAGTTCTTC.

The chain employs TRBV18 and TRBJ1-5, with a weak D call TRBD1 (6 bases). V was pared by 6 bases and J by 6 bases, with 15 bases between. The CDR3 spans 14 residues. Germline values: CDR1 KGHSH, CDR2 LQKENI. This CDR3 reads CASSRMGGRQPQHF. Here the CDR3 DNA reads TGTGCCAGCTCCCGAATGGGGGGCCGTCAGCCCCAGCATTTT. Together with reference TRBV18 and TRBJ1-5, the CDR3 gives the full variable domain: NAGVMQNPRHLVRRRGQEARLRCSPMKGHSHVYWYRQLPEEGLKFMVYLQKENIIDESGMPKERFSAEFPKEGPSILRIQQVVRGDSAAYFCASSRMGGRQPQHFGDGTRLSIL.

V usage is TRBV4-1 and J usage is TRBJ1-4; D might be TRBD1 (6 bases). There are 16 residues in the CDR3. CDR1 and CDR2 (germline): MGHRA, YSYEKL. Trimming removed 7 bases at V and 14 bases at J, with 29 bases between. This CDR3 reads CASNPDPGQMAPILFF. DNA of the CDR3: TGCGCCAGCAACCCCGATCCGGGACAAATGGCTCCAATTCTGTTTTTT.

The chain combines TRBV19 with TRBJ2-1; no reliable D call. V dropped 4 bases and J dropped 1 base, with 14 bases sitting between them. Germline V lookup: CDR1 LNHDA, CDR2 SQIVND (reference sequence). This CDR3 is built from 16 residues. The CDR3 sequence: CASSTVASTSYNEQFF. The CDR3 DNA follows: TGTGCCAGTAGTACCGTAGCCTCTACGTCCTACAATGAGCAGTTCTTC.

This chain links TRBV5-6 with TRBJ2-1; 7 bases fit TRBD2. The ends lost 2 bases at V and 2 bases at J; junction bases unmatched: 7. The CDR3 has 16 amino acids. CDR1 and CDR2 (germline): SGHDT, YYEEEE. DNA for the CDR3: TGTGCCAGCAGCTTTCGGGGGGTCGCCGCCTACAATGAGCAGTTCTTC. This sequence encodes CASSFRGVAAYNEQFF.

The chain links TRBV9 to TRBJ2-1; TRBD1 is a possible D gene (6 bases). Trimming took 2 bases from V and 0 from J, leaving 12 bases between them. This CDR3 has 16 residues. Germline CDR1 reads SGDLS; CDR2 reads YYNGEE. CDR3 bases: TGTGCCAGCAGCGTCCTAGGGGGATCCTCCTACAATGAGCAGTTCTTC. Translated: CASSVLGGSSYNEQFF.

With respect to this clone: Other DNA variants within this sample encode the same CDR3. This rearrangement joins TRBV28 to TRBJ1-3; D unresolved. This CDR3 is 14 amino acids long. V was clipped by 1 base and J by 0 bases, with 4 bases between them. CDR1 MDHEN and CDR2 SYDVKM come from the germline V gene. CDR3 DNA sequence: TGTGCCAGCAGTTTATATTCCTCTGGAAACACCATATATTTT. Its protein is CASSLYSSGNTIYF.

V is TRBV27 and J is TRBJ1-5, with TRBD1 identical over 8 bases. The CDR3 is made up of 14 amino acids. V dropped 3 bases and J dropped 7; count of bases not matched to a gene: 5. Germline CDR1 reads MNHEY; CDR2 reads SMNVEV (reference sequence). CDR3 DNA: TGTGCCAGCAGTTTCGCAGGGGGCGAGCAGCCCCAGCATTTT. This sequence encodes CASSFAGGEQPQHF.

This clone came up a few times. The chain employs TRBV28 and TRBJ2-7; a weak D match, TRBD1 (6 bases). The CDR3 contains 13 residues. V lost 6 bases, J lost 3 bases, and 12 bases lay in between. Germline lookup yields CDR1 MDHEN and CDR2 SYDVKM. The CDR3 protein is CASRRQALYEQYF. The CDR3 DNA is TGTGCCAGCAGAAGACAGGCCCTCTACGAGCAGTACTTC.

This chain joins TRBV4-3 and TRBJ1-1; D is ambiguous. There are 13 residues in the CDR3. The germline CDR1 and CDR2 sequences are LGHNA and YSLEER. V was shortened by 4 bases and J by 3 bases, with 9 bases between the two germline ends. In nucleotides, the CDR3 is TGCGCCAGCAGCCGGCAAATAGACACTGAAGCTTTCTTT. This translates into CASSRQIDTEAFF.

The chain joins TRBV5-1 to TRBJ1-1, with D tentatively TRBD1 (5 bases). This CDR3 has 16 residues. Germline V gene data show CDR1 as SGHRS and CDR2 as YFSETQ. Between the trimmed V and J ends, which lost 0 bases and 2 bases, there was a span of 14 bases. The CDR3 is CASSLADRTLNTEAFF. The DNA of the CDR3 is TGCGCCAGCAGCTTGGCCGATAGGACATTAAACACTGAAGCTTTCTTT.

The chain couples TRBV15 to TRBJ2-3; D call uncertain. The CDR3 extends over 16 amino acids. V lost 5 bases to trimming and J lost 0 bases, with 15 bases between them. Germline CDR1 reads LNHNV; CDR2 reads YYDKDF (reference sequence). The DNA of the CDR3 is TGTGCCACCAGCGGTGGACGGTGGATAAGCACAGATACGCAGTATTTT. Its translation: CATSGGRWISTDTQYF. The variable domain in full, completed from reference TRBV15 and TRBJ2-3, reads DAMVIQNPRYQVTQFGKPVTLSCSQTLNHNVMYWYQQKSSQAPKLLFHYYDKDFNNEADTPDNFQSRRPNTSFCFLDIRSPGLGDTAMYLCATSGGRWISTDTQYFGPGTRLTVL.

The chain has TRBV11-2 and TRBJ2-7; 9 bases match TRBD2. J gave up 3 bases and V 5 bases, and 8 bases lay outside the gene matches. The CDR3 contains 15 residues. CDR1 and CDR2 from the germline V gene are SGHAT and FQNNGV. The CDR3 bases are TGTGCCAGCAGCCCTCTGAATAGCGGGAGCTACGAGCAGTACTTC. Translated: CASSPLNSGSYEQYF.

This clone is a singleton in its sample. At the DNA level, this CDR3 is encoded by other sequences in the same sample as well. CDR3 sequence reads: CASSLRPYEQYF. CDR3 nucleotide sequence: TGCGCCAGCAGCTTGCGTCCTTACGAGCAGTACTTC. This rearrangement joins TRBV5-1 to TRBJ2-7; D is unclear. This CDR3 has 12 residues. Germline lookup yields CDR1 SGHRS and CDR2 YFSETQ. Trimming cost V 1 base and J 4 bases, with 6 bases left between them.

In its sample, this clone was seen once. The V and J genes are TRBV28 and TRBJ2-6; 8 bases match TRBD1. V was clipped by 2 bases and J by 1 base; unmatched bases: 1. This CDR3 comprises 16 residues. Germline V gives CDR1 MDHEN, CDR2 SYDVKM. CDR3 sequence (DNA): TGTGCCAGCAGTTTACAGGGGGCTTCTGGGGCCAACGTCCTGACTTTC. Translation gives CASSLQGASGANVLTF.

The chain recombines TRBV9 with TRBJ2-2; 13 nucleotides match TRBD2. Looked up from germline, CDR1 is SGDLS and CDR2 is YYNGEE. The CDR3 length is 17 residues. J gave up 5 bases and V 0 bases, and 4 bases lay outside the gene matches. CDR3 DNA sequence: TGTGCCAGCAGCGTAGGACTAGCGGGAGGCAGGACCGGGGAGCTGTTTTTT. It codes for CASSVGLAGGRTGELFF.

J is TRBJ1-1 and V is TRBV10-3; D is ambiguous. V was clipped by 0 bases and J by 1 base, with 12 bases between them. Germline CDR1 ENHRY, CDR2 SYGVKD. The CDR3 has 16 residues. The DNA for the CDR3 is TGTGCCATCAGTGAGTCATTAGGGTTTGGGAACACTGAAGCTTTCTTT. Protein product: CAISESLGFGNTEAFF.

With regard to this clone: Different DNA sequences within this sample yield the same CDR3. This chain uses TRBV5-8 with TRBJ2-3; D gene uncertain. Germline-derived CDR1 and CDR2 are SGHTS and YDEGEE. The V and J ends lost 4 bases and 0 bases respectively, with 6 bases between them. CDR3 length equals 13 residues. CDR3 loop: CASSLDSTDTQYF. CDR3 bases: TGTGCCAGCAGCCTCGACAGCACAGATACGCAGTATTTT.

This chain uses TRBV29-1 with TRBJ2-2; a possible D gene is TRBD2 (5 bases). CDR3 length equals 12 residues. The V end was cut by 5 bases, the J end by 5 bases, with 9 bases between. The germline CDR1 and CDR2 sequences are SQVTM and ANQGSEA. The CDR3 reads CSVQADTGELFF. The CDR3, as DNA: TGCAGCGTTCAAGCGGATACCGGGGAGCTGTTTTTT.

Of note for this clone: The junction departs from germline at one end; a sequencing error may be responsible. CDR3 sequence: CASSVDLTGTGELFF. The CDR3 DNA reads TGCGCCAGCAGCGTAGACCTAACGGGGACCGGTGAGCTGTTTTTT. The genes are TRBV5-1 and TRBJ2-2; either TRBD1 or TRBD2 may fit D (5 bases each). Germline V CDR1 and CDR2: SGHRS, YFSETQ. The CDR3 loop spans 15 amino acids.

This chain joins TRBV6-1 and TRBJ1-1, with TRBD1 matching 7 bases. Germline trimming cut 6 bases from V and 3 bases from J; bases unmatched to any gene: 7. Germline-derived CDR1 and CDR2 are MNHNS and SASEGT. This CDR3 is built from 14 residues. CDR3 amino acids: CASRQGSRDTEAFF. As DNA, the CDR3 is TGTGCCAGCAGACAGGGGTCCCGGGACACTGAAGCTTTCTTT.

V usage is TRBV7-9 and J usage is TRBJ2-3; D perhaps matches TRBD1 (5 bases). Germline V gene lookup returns CDR1 SEHNR and CDR2 FQNEAQ (reference sequence). There are 15 residues in the CDR3. The chain's CDR3 is CATKLTRVLTDTQYF. Here the CDR3 DNA reads TGTGCGACCAAGCTTACCAGGGTCTTAACAGATACGCAGTATTTT.